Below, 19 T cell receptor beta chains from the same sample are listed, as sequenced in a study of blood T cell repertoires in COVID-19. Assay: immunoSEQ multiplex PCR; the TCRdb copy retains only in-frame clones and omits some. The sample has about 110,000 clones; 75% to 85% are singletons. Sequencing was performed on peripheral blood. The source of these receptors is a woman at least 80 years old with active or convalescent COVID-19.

CDR3 amino acids: CATTRNLAKNIQYF. As DNA, the CDR3 is TGTGCCACCACAAGAAACCTAGCCAAAAACATTCAGTACTTC. The J gene is TRBJ2-4, the V gene TRBV6-6, with no clear D. Germline lookup yields CDR1 MNHNY and CDR2 SVGAGI (reference sequence). V lost 10 bases to trimming and J lost 0 bases, with 13 bases between them. CDR3 length: 14 amino acids.

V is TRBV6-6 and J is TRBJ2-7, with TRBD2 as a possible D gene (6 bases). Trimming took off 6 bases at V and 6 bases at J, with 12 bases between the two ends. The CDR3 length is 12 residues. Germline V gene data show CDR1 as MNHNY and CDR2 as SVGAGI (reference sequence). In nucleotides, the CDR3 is TGTGCCAGCAGAGCACTGGGACTCGAGCAGTACTTC. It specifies CASRALGLEQYF.

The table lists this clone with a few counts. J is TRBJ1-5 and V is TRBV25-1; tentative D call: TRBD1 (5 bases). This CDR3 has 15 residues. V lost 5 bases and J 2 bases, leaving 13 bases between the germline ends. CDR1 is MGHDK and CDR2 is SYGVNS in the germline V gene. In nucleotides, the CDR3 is TGTGCCAGCAGTCCCCCGGGAGGGGGCAATCAGCCCCAGCATTTT. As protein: CASSPPGGGNQPQHF. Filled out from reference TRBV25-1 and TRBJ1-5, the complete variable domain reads EADIYQTPRYLVIGTGKKITLECSQTMGHDKMYWYQQDPGMELHLIHYSYGVNSTEKGDLSSESTVSRIRTEHFPLTLESARPSHTSQYLCASSPPGGGNQPQHFGDGTRLSIL.

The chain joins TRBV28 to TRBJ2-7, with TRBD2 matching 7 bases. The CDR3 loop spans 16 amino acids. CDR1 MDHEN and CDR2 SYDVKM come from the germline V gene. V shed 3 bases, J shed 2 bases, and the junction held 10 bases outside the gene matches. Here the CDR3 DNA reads TGTGCCAGCAGTTTGGGAGGGAGGGGCCACGCCTACGAGCAGTACTTC. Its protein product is CASSLGGRGHAYEQYF.

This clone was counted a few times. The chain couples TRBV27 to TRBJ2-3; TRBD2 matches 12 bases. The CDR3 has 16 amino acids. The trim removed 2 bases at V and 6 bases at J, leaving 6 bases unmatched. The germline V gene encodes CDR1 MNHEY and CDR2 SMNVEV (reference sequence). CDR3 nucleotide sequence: TGTGCCAGCAGTTTACTGACTAGCGGGAGCCTCGATACGCAGTATTTT. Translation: CASSLLTSGSLDTQYF.

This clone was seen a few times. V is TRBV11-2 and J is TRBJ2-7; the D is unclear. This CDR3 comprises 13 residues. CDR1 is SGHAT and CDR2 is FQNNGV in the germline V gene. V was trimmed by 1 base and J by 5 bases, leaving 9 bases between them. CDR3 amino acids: CASSLVLRNEQYF. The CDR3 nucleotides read TGTGCCAGCAGCTTAGTGCTGCGGAACGAGCAGTACTTC.

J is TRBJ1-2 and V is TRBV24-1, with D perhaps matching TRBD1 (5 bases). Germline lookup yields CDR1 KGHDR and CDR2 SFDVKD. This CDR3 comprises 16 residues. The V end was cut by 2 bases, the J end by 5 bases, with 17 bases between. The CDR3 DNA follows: TGTGCCACCAGTGATTCCAATTTCGACAGAGGATATGGCTACACCTTC. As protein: CATSDSNFDRGYGYTF.

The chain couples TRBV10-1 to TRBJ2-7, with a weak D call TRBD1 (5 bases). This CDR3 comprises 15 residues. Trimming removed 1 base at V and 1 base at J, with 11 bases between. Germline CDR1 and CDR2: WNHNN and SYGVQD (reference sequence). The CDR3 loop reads CASSEWSQGSYEQYF. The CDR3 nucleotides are TGCGCCAGCAGTGAGTGGTCTCAGGGTTCCTACGAGCAGTACTTC.

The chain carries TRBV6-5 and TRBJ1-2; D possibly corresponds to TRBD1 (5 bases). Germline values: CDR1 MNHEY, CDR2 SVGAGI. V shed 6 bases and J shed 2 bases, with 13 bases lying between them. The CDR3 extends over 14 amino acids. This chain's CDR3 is CASSRTQQNYGYTF. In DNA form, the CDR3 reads TGTGCCAGCAGCAGGACACAACAAAACTATGGCTACACCTTC.

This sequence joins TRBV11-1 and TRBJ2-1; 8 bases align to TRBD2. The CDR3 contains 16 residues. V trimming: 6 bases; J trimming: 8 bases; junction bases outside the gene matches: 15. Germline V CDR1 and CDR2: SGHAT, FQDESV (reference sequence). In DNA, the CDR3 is TGTGCCAGCAGTCCCCGAGGGGGGACTAGGAGAGATGAGCAGTTCTTC. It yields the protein CASSPRGGTRRDEQFF.

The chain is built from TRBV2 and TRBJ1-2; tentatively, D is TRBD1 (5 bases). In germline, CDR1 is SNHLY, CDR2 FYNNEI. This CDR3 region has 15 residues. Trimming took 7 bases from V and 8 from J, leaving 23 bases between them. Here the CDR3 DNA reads TGTGCCAGCACCGAGAGGAGGGGACCCTGGGGCGGCTACACCTTC. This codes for CASTERRGPWGGYTF.

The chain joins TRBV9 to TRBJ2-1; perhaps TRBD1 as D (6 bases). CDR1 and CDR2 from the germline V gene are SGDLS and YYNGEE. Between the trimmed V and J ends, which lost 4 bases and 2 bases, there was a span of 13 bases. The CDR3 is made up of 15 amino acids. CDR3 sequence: CASSTRQEPYNEQFF. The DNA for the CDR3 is TGTGCCAGCAGCACCCGACAGGAGCCCTACAATGAGCAGTTCTTC.

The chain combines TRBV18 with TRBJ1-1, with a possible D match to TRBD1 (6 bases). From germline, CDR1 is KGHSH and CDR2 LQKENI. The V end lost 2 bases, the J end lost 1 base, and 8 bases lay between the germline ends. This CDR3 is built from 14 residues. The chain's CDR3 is CASSPGQKNTEAFF. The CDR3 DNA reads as TGTGCCAGCTCACCAGGACAGAAGAACACTGAAGCTTTCTTT.

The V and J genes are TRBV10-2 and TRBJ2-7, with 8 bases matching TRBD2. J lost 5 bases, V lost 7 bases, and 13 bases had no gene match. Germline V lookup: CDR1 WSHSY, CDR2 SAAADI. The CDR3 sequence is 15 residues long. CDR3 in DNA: TGCGCCAGCACGATGCGGGAGGATAACGCCAACGAGCAGTACTTC. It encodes CASTMREDNANEQYF.

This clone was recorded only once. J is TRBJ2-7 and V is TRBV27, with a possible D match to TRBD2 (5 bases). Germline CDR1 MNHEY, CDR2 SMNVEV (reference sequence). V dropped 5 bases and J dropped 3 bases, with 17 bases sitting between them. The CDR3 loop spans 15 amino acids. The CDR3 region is CASSPLVLGLYEQYF. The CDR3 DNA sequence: TGTGCCAGCAGTCCTCTAGTACTAGGGCTCTACGAGCAGTACTTC.

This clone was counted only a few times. CDR3 sequence reads: CASNPAGGAATEAFF. The CDR3 DNA follows: TGCGCCAGCAACCCGGCAGGGGGCGCCGCCACTGAAGCTTTCTTT. The rearrangement uses TRBV5-1 and TRBJ1-1; 8 nucleotides match TRBD1. J lost 4 bases, V lost 6 bases, and 11 bases had no gene match. CDR1 is SGHRS, CDR2 YFSETQ, per germline. This CDR3 has 15 amino acids. Based on the CDR3 plus reference TRBV5-1 and TRBJ1-1, the full variable domain is KAGVTQTPRYLIKTRGQQVTLSCSPISGHRSVSWYQQTPGQGLQFLFEYFSETQRNKGNFPGRFSGRQFSNSRSEMNVSTLELGDSALYLCASNPAGGAATEAFFGQGTRLTVV.

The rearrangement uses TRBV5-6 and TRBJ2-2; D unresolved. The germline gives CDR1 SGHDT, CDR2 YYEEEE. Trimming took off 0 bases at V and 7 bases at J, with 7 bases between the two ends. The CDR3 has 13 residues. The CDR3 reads CASSLVLGGELFF. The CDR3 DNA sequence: TGTGCCAGCAGCTTGGTTCTAGGCGGGGAGCTGTTTTTT.

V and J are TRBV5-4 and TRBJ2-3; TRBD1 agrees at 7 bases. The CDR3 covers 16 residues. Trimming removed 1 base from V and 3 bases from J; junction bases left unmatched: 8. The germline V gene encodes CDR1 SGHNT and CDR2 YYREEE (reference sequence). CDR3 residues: CASSLKVGTATDTQYF. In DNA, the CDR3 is TGTGCCAGCAGCTTGAAAGTCGGGACAGCTACAGATACGCAGTATTTT.

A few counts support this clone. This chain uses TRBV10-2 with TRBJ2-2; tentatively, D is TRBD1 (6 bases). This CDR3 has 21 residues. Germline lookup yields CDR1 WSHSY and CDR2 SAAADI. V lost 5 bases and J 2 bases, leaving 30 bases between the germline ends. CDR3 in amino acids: CASSNEGRGGSPDPNTGELFF. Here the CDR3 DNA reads TGCGCCAGCAGTAACGAGGGCAGGGGTGGAAGCCCGGATCCAAACACCGGGGAGCTGTTTTTT.